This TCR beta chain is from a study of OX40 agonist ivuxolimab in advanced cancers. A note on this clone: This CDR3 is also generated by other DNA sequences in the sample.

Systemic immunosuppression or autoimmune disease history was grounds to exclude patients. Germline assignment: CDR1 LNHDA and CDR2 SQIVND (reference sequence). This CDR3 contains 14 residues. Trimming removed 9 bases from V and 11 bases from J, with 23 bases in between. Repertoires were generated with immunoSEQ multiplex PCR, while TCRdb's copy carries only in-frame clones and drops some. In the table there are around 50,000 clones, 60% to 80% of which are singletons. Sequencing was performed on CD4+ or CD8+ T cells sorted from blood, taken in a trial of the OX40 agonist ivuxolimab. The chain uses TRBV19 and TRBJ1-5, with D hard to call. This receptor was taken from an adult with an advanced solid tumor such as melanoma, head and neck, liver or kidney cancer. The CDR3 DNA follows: TGTGCCAGCGGATCGGGCGGACGATGGGAAGCCCAGCATTTT. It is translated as CASGSGGRWEAQHF.